The 4 T cell receptor beta chains below all came from one sample that was sequenced in a study of technical replicates of blood from a handful of donors. Libraries were prepared by immunoSEQ multiplex PCR; TCRdb keeps only in-frame clonotypes and omits some of them. The sample lists some 60,000 clones, under 90% occurring once. Specimen: PBMCs. Receptor source: a human donor in good health. Some clones in this sample may be carry-over from other donors' samples.

The CDR3 coding sequence is TGTGCCAGCTCCCTGGCCTCCTACGAGCAGTACTTC. Protein product: CASSLASYEQYF. The chain combines TRBV6-1 with TRBJ2-7, with D unresolved. Trimming stripped 8 bases from V and 0 bases from J, with 8 bases between. CDR3 size: 12 residues. In germline, CDR1 is MNHNS, CDR2 SASEGT.

By share, this clone ranks as medium-sized. The sample carries other DNA sequences with the same CDR3. This rearrangement joins TRBV5-1 to TRBJ2-1; tentatively, D is TRBD2 (5 bases). The germline CDR1 and CDR2 sequences are SGHRS and YFSETQ. V lost 0 bases and J lost 3, with 7 bases in between. The CDR3 has 14 amino acids. CDR3 sequence: CASSLGGGYNEQFF. CDR3 DNA sequence: TGCGCCAGCAGCTTGGGTGGAGGCTACAATGAGCAGTTCTTC. The full variable domain, completed using reference TRBV5-1 and TRBJ2-1, is KAGVTQTPRYLIKTRGQQVTLSCSPISGHRSVSWYQQTPGQGLQFLFEYFSETQRNKGNFPGRFSGRQFSNSRSEMNVSTLELGDSALYLCASSLGGGYNEQFFGPGTRLTVL.

This clone was detected only once. V gene TRBV19 combines with J gene TRBJ1-6, with 9 bases aligning to TRBD1. Trimming at V came to 6 bases and at J to 10 bases, leaving 4 bases not matched to a gene. Per germline, CDR1 LNHDA and CDR2 SQIVND (reference sequence). CDR3 length: 13 residues. The CDR3 here is CASSQTGGSPLHF. For the CDR3, the DNA is TGTGCCAGTAGCCAAACAGGGGGCTCACCCCTCCACTTT.

Here the CDR3 DNA reads TGCGCCAGCAGTGAGAACGAGTTTCGGGGGGCAGGAGATCAGCCCCAGCATTTT. Translated: CASSENEFRGAGDQPQHF. The chain carries TRBV10-1 and TRBJ1-5; a possible D gene is TRBD1 (6 bases). Per the germline V gene, CDR1 is WNHNN and CDR2 is SYGVQD (reference sequence). V shed 2 bases and J shed 5 bases, with 22 bases lying between them. The CDR3 spans 18 residues.